The source of this T cell receptor beta chain is a study of OX40 agonist ivuxolimab in advanced cancers. For the study at large: Prior therapy, whether anti-PD-1, anti-PD-L1 or anti-CTLA-4, was allowed, and 40% had some.

Notes on the study in general: CD4+ T cells averaged fewer expanded clones than CD8+ T cells. CD4+ and CD8+ blood T cells expanded clonally by week 6 at 0.1 to 3.0 mg/kg.

Profiled with immunoSEQ multiplex PCR; TCRdb holds only in-frame clones, not every one. This sample has around 100,000 clones, with more than 85% found just once. Turning to this clone: What it binds is unknown.

V lost 6 bases to trimming and J lost 0 bases; unmatched junction nucleotides: 5. The CDR3 length is 15 residues. CDR1 and CDR2 from the germline V gene are MNHEY and SMNVEV (reference sequence). This receptor was obtained from an adult with an advanced solid tumor such as melanoma, head and neck, liver or kidney cancer. The material was CD4+ or CD8+ T cells sorted from blood, obtained in a trial of the OX40 agonist ivuxolimab. J is TRBJ2-1 and V is TRBV27; 7 bases fit TRBD2. CDR3 region: CASSRGSPSYNEQFF. The DNA of the CDR3 is TGTGCCAGCAGCCGCGGGAGCCCCTCCTACAATGAGCAGTTCTTC.